What follows are 23 T cell receptor beta chains derived from one specimen sequenced in a study of shared clonotypes between healthy human individuals. Clones were read by immunoSEQ multiplex PCR, and TCRdb kept only the in-frame ones, dropping some. The sample includes under 550,000 clones, about 95% of them seen just once. The sequencing input was naive CD4+ T cells sorted from blood. Subset given: CD45RA+ positively selected. These receptors came from a woman in her twenties or thirties in good health.

CDR3: CASSPPGSTDTQYF. CDR3 DNA sequence: TGTGCCAGCAGCCCCCCGGGGAGCACAGATACGCAGTATTTT. V and J are TRBV5-6 and TRBJ2-3; D perhaps matches TRBD2 (5 bases). From germline, CDR1 is SGHDT and CDR2 YYEEEE. Trimming removed 4 bases from V and 0 bases from J, with 9 bases in between. CDR3 length equals 14 residues.

The chain is built from TRBV11-2 and TRBJ2-2, with D hard to call. The CDR3 covers 13 residues. The germline V and J ends were trimmed by 1 base and 7 bases, with 7 bases remaining between them. CDR1 is SGHAT, CDR2 FQNNGV, per germline. CDR3 nucleotide sequence: TGTGCCAGCAGCTTAGTGGTCTACGGGGAGCTGTTTTTT. Translated, it gives CASSLVVYGELFF.

V and J are TRBV10-2 and TRBJ2-3; D not certain. The ends were cut back, 2 bases at V and 4 bases at J, with 4 bases in the middle. The CDR3 consists of 12 residues. The germline V gene has CDR1 WSHSY and CDR2 SAAADI. CDR3: CASSEGSDTQYF. CDR3 nucleotide sequence: TGCGCCAGCAGTGAGGGCTCAGATACGCAGTATTTT.

The chain recombines TRBV5-1 with TRBJ2-4; the D gene is possibly TRBD1 (6 bases). V lost 3 bases, J lost 4 bases, and 8 bases lay in between. The CDR3 consists of 13 residues. Germline CDR1 is SGHRS and CDR2 is YFSETQ. Here the CDR3 DNA reads TGCGCCAGCAGCTCCGACAGGAAAAACATTCAGTACTTC. The encoded protein is CASSSDRKNIQYF.

The genes are TRBV5-1 and TRBJ2-1, with 8 bases matching TRBD2. V lost 0 bases and J lost 5; bases outside the gene matches: 7. CDR1 SGHRS and CDR2 YFSETQ come from the germline V gene. The CDR3 contains 16 residues. For the CDR3, the DNA is TGCGCCAGCAGCTTGGATACTAGCGGATATAACAATGAGCAGTTCTTC. Residues: CASSLDTSGYNNEQFF.

The rearrangement uses TRBV6-5 and TRBJ1-4; 8 nucleotides align to TRBD1. Losses at the gene ends were 5 bases for V and 7 bases for J; bases not matched to a gene: 9. This CDR3 region has 15 residues. The germline CDR1 and CDR2 sequences are MNHEY and SVGAGI. The CDR3 reads CASSHNQGASEKLFF. CDR3 sequence (DNA): TGTGCCAGCAGTCATAACCAGGGGGCGAGTGAAAAACTGTTTTTT.

The chain carries TRBV28 and TRBJ2-7, with D perhaps matching TRBD1 (5 bases). The V end lost 5 bases, the J end lost 3 bases, and 20 bases lay between the germline ends. There are 16 residues in the CDR3. CDR1 MDHEN and CDR2 SYDVKM come from the germline V gene. The CDR3 loop reads CASSEEQAQANYEQYF. The CDR3 bases are TGTGCCAGCAGTGAGGAACAGGCACAGGCCAACTACGAGCAGTACTTC.

The rearrangement uses TRBV18 and TRBJ2-7; D is undetermined. Germline loops: CDR1 KGHSH, CDR2 LQKENI. Trimming cost V 2 bases and J 2 bases, with 7 bases left between them. The CDR3 sequence is 13 residues long. In DNA form, the CDR3 reads TGTGCCAGCTCACCAGGCAGCCCCTACGAGCAGTACTTC. This gives the protein CASSPGSPYEQYF.

The chain uses TRBV28 and TRBJ2-7; D is unresolved. Trimming took 5 bases from V and 6 from J, leaving 14 bases between them. This CDR3 spans 13 amino acids. Germline CDR1 reads MDHEN; CDR2 reads SYDVKM. This CDR3 is CASSPIRLLEQYF. CDR3 sequence (DNA): TGTGCCAGCAGTCCCATTCGTTTGCTCGAGCAGTACTTC.

The CDR3 loop reads CASSLVGGTSSNNEQFF. CDR3 sequence (DNA): TGTGCCAGCAGCTTAGTAGGGGGGACTAGCTCGAACAATGAGCAGTTCTTC. This chain uses TRBV11-1 with TRBJ2-1; 9 bases align to TRBD2. CDR1 and CDR2 from the germline V gene are SGHAT and FQDESV (reference sequence). With V trimmed by 1 base and J by 5 bases, 9 bases remained unmatched. CDR3 length: 17 amino acids.

The gene calls are TRBV2 and TRBJ2-1; possibly TRBD2 for D (5 bases). This CDR3 has 13 amino acids. V shed 9 bases and J shed 9 bases, with 18 bases lying between them. The germline CDR1 and CDR2 sequences are SNHLY and FYNNEI. Written as DNA, the CDR3 is TGTGCCAGAGGAAGCGGAGCGGCTCGTGAGCAGTTCTTC. As protein: CARGSGAAREQFF.

V is TRBV6-5 and J is TRBJ2-1; D tentatively fits TRBD1 or TRBD2 (5 bases each). This CDR3 comprises 14 residues. CDR1 is MNHEY, CDR2 SVGAGI, per germline. V was shortened by 7 bases and J by 4 bases, with 14 bases between the two germline ends. DNA for the CDR3: TGTGCCAGCATAGTTGGGACGGAATACAATGAGCAGTTCTTC. Encoded protein: CASIVGTEYNEQFF.

The chain employs TRBV6-6 and TRBJ2-5; D not certain. V lost 0 bases to trimming and J lost 1 base, with 6 bases between them. CDR3 length: 14 amino acids. The germline gives CDR1 MNHNY, CDR2 SVGAGI (reference sequence). The CDR3 reads CASSYSNFQETQYF. The CDR3 region has the DNA TGTGCCAGCAGTTACTCGAATTTCCAAGAGACCCAGTACTTC.

The gene calls are TRBV28 and TRBJ1-2; D uncertain. The V gene lost 2 bases and the J gene lost 6 bases, with 10 bases spanning the gap. CDR1 and CDR2 from the germline V gene are MDHEN and SYDVKM. The CDR3 consists of 13 residues. CDR3 region: CASSLGQIDGYTF. CDR3 coding DNA: TGTGCCAGCAGTTTAGGGCAGATCGATGGCTACACCTTC.

The V gene is TRBV19, the J gene TRBJ1-5; D might be TRBD1 (5 bases). V was cut by 3 bases and J by 2 bases, with 11 bases left in between. Germline-derived CDR1 and CDR2 are LNHDA and SQIVND (reference sequence). CDR3 length equals 15 residues. The CDR3, as DNA: TGTGCCAGTAGTATTCCCAGGGCAGGCAATCAGCCCCAGCATTTT. This sequence encodes CASSIPRAGNQPQHF.

The J gene is TRBJ2-7, the V gene TRBV5-5; 12 bases line up with TRBD1. The germline CDR1 and CDR2 sequences are SGHKS and YYEKEE (reference sequence). Trimming took 3 bases from V and 7 from J; bases not matched to a gene: 11. The CDR3 consists of 16 residues. DNA for the CDR3: TGTGCCAGCAGCTCCTCCCCGGGACAGGGGGCGGGGGAGCAGTACTTC. Encoded protein: CASSSSPGQGAGEQYF.

This rearrangement joins TRBV5-8 to TRBJ2-2; 7 nucleotides match TRBD1. In germline, CDR1 is SGHTS, CDR2 YDEGEE. J lost 6 bases, V lost 2 bases, and 19 bases had no gene match. The CDR3 is 19 residues long. The CDR3 sequence: CASSFYRERDRARAGELFF. The DNA of the CDR3 is TGTGCCAGCAGCTTCTATAGGGAACGGGACAGAGCGAGGGCCGGGGAGCTGTTTTTT.

This chain connects TRBV6-5 to TRBJ2-1; 8 bases match TRBD2. Per the germline V gene, CDR1 is MNHEY and CDR2 is SVGAGI. V was clipped by 2 bases and J by 0 bases; unmatched bases: 0. The CDR3 length is 15 residues. This CDR3 reads CASSYTSGSYNEQFF. The CDR3 nucleotides are TGTGCCAGCAGTTACACTAGCGGCTCCTACAATGAGCAGTTCTTC.

The V call is TRBV18, the J call TRBJ2-7; D uncertain. Germline loops: CDR1 KGHSH, CDR2 LQKENI. Trimming stripped 0 bases from V and 9 bases from J, with 12 bases between. The CDR3 has 13 residues. Written as DNA, the CDR3 is TGTGCCAGCTCACCACCGTCTTGGTTTGGGCAGTACTTC. Translated: CASSPPSWFGQYF.

The genes are TRBV28 and TRBJ1-5, with a tentative D call TRBD1 (6 bases). With 6 bases removed from V and 7 bases from J, the gap between germline ends came to 34 bases. Germline V gives CDR1 MDHEN, CDR2 SYDVKM. CDR3 length equals 20 residues. In DNA form, the CDR3 reads TGTGCCAGCAGCCCTCTACAGGGAAGCGCTACTAGTGGCCCTGGACAGCCCCAGCATTTT. It codes for CASSPLQGSATSGPGQPQHF.

The chain has TRBV7-1 and TRBJ2-2; D is ambiguous. TRBV7-1 is an ORF; its function is uncertain. The CDR3 sequence is 13 residues long. Trimming stripped 2 bases from V and 4 bases from J, with 5 bases between. The CDR3 region has the DNA TGTGCCAGCAGCTCAACCTCCACCGGGGAGCTGTTTTTT. This translates into CASSSTSTGELFF.

V gene TRBV9 combines with J gene TRBJ2-7; 10 bases are shared with TRBD2. Germline V gene data show CDR1 as SGDLS and CDR2 as YYNGEE. The CDR3 consists of 16 residues. The V segment lost 0 bases and the J segment 4 bases; nucleotides outside the gene matches: 7. Here the CDR3 DNA reads TGTGCCAGCAGCGTAGGGCCTAGCGGGAGTTCTTACGAGCAGTACTTC. Amino acids: CASSVGPSGSSYEQYF.

V usage is TRBV7-2 and J usage is TRBJ2-3, with unresolved D. V lost 0 bases to trimming and J lost 4 bases, with 17 bases between them. Germline V gene lookup returns CDR1 SGHTA and CDR2 FQGNSA. The CDR3 covers 17 residues. As DNA, the CDR3 is TGTGCCAGCAGCTTAGCGAGGAGCAATAGGGTGGCAGATACGCAGTATTTT. It codes for CASSLARSNRVADTQYF.